One and the same sample provided the 6 T cell receptor beta chains below, sequenced in a study of T cell repertoires and HLA-DP antigens. These TCRs' antigens remain unknown. The data were produced by immunoSEQ multiplex PCR, yet TCRdb's version contains in-frame clones alone and is incomplete. The sample includes 55,000 to 80,000 clones, 80% of them seen just once. The sequencing sample was made of CD4+ T cells from PBMCs. The source is a man aged 60 to 69 in good health and CMV-seronegative.

V and J are TRBV2 and TRBJ1-1; the D is unclear. This CDR3 is built from 12 residues. CDR1 is SNHLY, CDR2 FYNNEI, per germline. Trimming shortened V by 5 bases and J by 4 bases, and 8 bases separated the two germline ends. CDR3: CASSSLSTEAFF. The CDR3 DNA follows: TGTGCCAGCAGTTCCCTGAGCACTGAAGCTTTCTTT.

The genes are TRBV6-6 and TRBJ2-1; unclear D gene. The germline V and J ends were trimmed by 2 bases and 0 bases, with 8 bases remaining between them. This CDR3 has 15 residues. Germline CDR1 MNHNY, CDR2 SVGAGI (reference sequence). This CDR3 reads CASSYDLDSYNEQFF. The CDR3 region has the DNA TGTGCCAGCAGTTACGACTTAGACTCCTACAATGAGCAGTTCTTC.

This clone was counted only a few times. This chain uses TRBV9 with TRBJ1-2; D gene uncertain. Trimming removed 5 bases at V and 2 bases at J, with 10 bases between. The CDR3 sequence is 13 residues long. The germline V gene has CDR1 SGDLS and CDR2 YYNGEE. The CDR3 reads CASRRDENYGYTF. The DNA for the CDR3 is TGTGCCAGCAGAAGAGACGAAAACTATGGCTACACCTTC.

The J gene is TRBJ2-1, the V gene TRBV29-1; D gene unclear. CDR1 is SQVTM and CDR2 is ANQGSEA in the germline V gene. The CDR3 loop spans 11 amino acids. V lost 8 bases and J lost 1, with 6 bases in between. The CDR3 reads CSLRSYNEQFF. CDR3 coding DNA: TGCAGCCTGAGGTCCTACAATGAGCAGTTCTTC.

The CDR3 coding sequence is TGTGCCAGCACCCCACGGGAGGGGGCTACCGGGGAGCTGTTTTTT. This gives the protein CASTPREGATGELFF. The chain uses TRBV11-3 and TRBJ2-2; D perhaps matches TRBD2 (8 bases). The CDR3 extends over 15 amino acids. CDR1 and CDR2 from the germline V gene are SGHNT and YENEEA. The V end lost 7 bases, the J end lost 5 bases, and 17 bases lay between the germline ends.

This sequence joins TRBV11-2 and TRBJ1-2, with D tentatively TRBD1 (5 bases). The CDR3 runs to 15 residues. Deletions cut 5 bases from V and 5 bases from J, with 18 bases between. CDR1 SGHAT and CDR2 FQNNGV come from the germline V gene. The CDR3 nucleotides are TGTGCCAGCAGCCTCGGGGCCCAGATGAGGTATGGCTACACCTTC. It is translated as CASSLGAQMRYGYTF. Full variable domain (missing parts from reference TRBV11-2 and TRBJ1-2): EAGVAQSPRYKIIEKRQSVAFWCNPISGHATLYWYQQILGQGPKLLIQFQNNGVVDDSQLPKDRFSAERLKGVDSTLKIQPAKLEDSAVYLCASSLGAQMRYGYTFGSGTRLTVV.